This entry features one T cell receptor (beta chain) sequence. Its antigen is not identified. A far larger clone is only one base removed, so a read error is likely. The sample holds other DNA sequences that translate to the same CDR3. The sample belongs to a study of shared clonotypes between healthy human individuals. An assay was performed, and its level was deep. Assay: immunoSEQ multiplex PCR; the TCRdb copy retains only in-frame clones and omits some. Here the sample spans approximately 740,000 clones, more than 85% being singletons. General study points: The represented genetic and exposure-history diversity was limited by the small number of donors. The study found about 5% of naive CD4 clonotypes shared across four donors. A generally larger estimated richness was seen in naive subsets than in memory subsets.

Per germline, CDR1 MNHNS and CDR2 SASEGT. The CDR3 contains 15 residues. CD45RO-negative CD8 cells positively selected for CCR7 made up the naive population, which excluded terminally differentiated effector memory CD45RA+ cells. Sequencing input: naive CD8+ T cells sorted from blood. The genes are TRBV6-1 and TRBJ2-7; D remains unclear. The clonotype was recovered from a man aged 25-45 years in good health. The CDR3 bases are TGTGCCAGCAGTGAAGAACTGGGAAGCTCCTATGAGCAGTACTTC. Translation: CASSEELGSSYEQYF.